These 20 T cell receptor beta chains came from one sample sequenced in a study of CD8+ T cells in alopecia areata. cDNA prepared by RNA extraction and subsequent reverse transcription served as the template for sequencing. The table came from immunoSEQ multiplex PCR; TCRdb's copy has only in-frame clones and leaves some out. The data show some 190,000 clones, roughly 60% seen once. Treatment reported: oral pan-JAK inhibitor, 5-10 mg twice daily. The sequencing here drew on CD4+ T cells sorted from blood, taken around week 50, from a patient treated with tofacitinib. These receptors were taken from a human donor with alopecia areata.

The J gene is TRBJ1-2, the V gene TRBV30, with TRBD1 matching 7 bases. Germline CDR1 GTSNPN, CDR2 SVGIG (reference sequence). V dropped 1 base and J dropped 8; count of bases not matched to a gene: 7. The length of the CDR3 is 13 residues. The CDR3 loop is CAWSAGTVGGYTF. The CDR3 DNA follows: TGTGCCTGGAGTGCCGGGACAGTAGGAGGCTACACCTTC.

The chain has TRBV5-1 and TRBJ1-4; D remains unclear. Trimming pared 4 bases from V and 2 bases from J, leaving 9 bases between. The CDR3 extends over 14 amino acids. CDR1 and CDR2 from the germline V gene are SGHRS and YFSETQ. Here the CDR3 DNA reads TGCGCCAGCAGCAAGGACGCCACTAATGAAAAACTGTTTTTT. Its protein is CASSKDATNEKLFF. The full variable domain, its missing parts supplied by reference TRBV5-1 and TRBJ1-4, is KAGVTQTPRYLIKTRGQQVTLSCSPISGHRSVSWYQQTPGQGLQFLFEYFSETQRNKGNFPGRFSGRQFSNSRSEMNVSTLELGDSALYLCASSKDATNEKLFFGSGTQLSVL.

This chain links TRBV15 with TRBJ1-2; a possible D gene is TRBD1 (6 bases). V was shortened by 8 bases and J by 3 bases, with 16 bases between the two germline ends. Germline CDR1 LNHNV, CDR2 YYDKDF (reference sequence). CDR3 length equals 14 residues. CDR3 region: CATSLGGRDYGYTF. The CDR3 DNA reads as TGTGCCACCTCGTTGGGGGGCCGTGACTATGGCTACACCTTC.

This chain uses TRBV6-5 with TRBJ1-2, with a tentative D call TRBD1 (5 bases). Germline V lookup: CDR1 MNHEY, CDR2 SVGAGI. The CDR3 consists of 13 residues. Trimming left V 0 bases short and J 8 bases short, with 10 bases between. The DNA of the CDR3 is TGTGCCAGCAGTTACTCGCGTTGGGACGGCTACACCTTC. Translating it yields CASSYSRWDGYTF.

This clone appeared a few times. The V and J genes are TRBV29-1 and TRBJ2-7, with TRBD1 matching over 7 bases. Germline V gives CDR1 SQVTM, CDR2 ANQGSEA. This CDR3 spans 15 amino acids. The V gene end was trimmed by 4 bases and the J gene end by 4 bases; junction bases not matched to a gene: 13. The CDR3: CSVGRGTETIYEQYF. CDR3 coding DNA: TGCAGCGTTGGTCGTGGGACAGAGACGATTTACGAGCAGTACTTC.

The chain is built from TRBV29-1 and TRBJ1-1; TRBD1 is a possible D gene (5 bases). The CDR3 spans 14 residues. Per germline, CDR1 SQVTM and CDR2 ANQGSEA. Trimming took off 2 bases at V and 5 bases at J, with 15 bases between the two ends. The CDR3 nucleotides are TGCAGCGTTGAACCCCGGGACGGCAAGACTGAAGCTTTCTTT. This sequence encodes CSVEPRDGKTEAFF.

The chain carries TRBV20-1 and TRBJ1-1; D unclear. This CDR3 is built from 11 residues. Germline assignment: CDR1 DFQATT and CDR2 SNEGSKA (reference sequence). Trimming stripped 3 bases from V and 8 bases from J, with 10 bases between. The CDR3 nucleotides are TGCAGTGCTAGTGAGCTTTTGGAAGCTTTCTTT. Its translation is CSASELLEAFF.

The chain combines TRBV4-3 with TRBJ2-6; no firm D call. This CDR3 region has 16 residues. Trimming removed 4 bases from V and 0 bases from J, with 10 bases in between. CDR1 is LGHNA and CDR2 is YSLEER in the germline V gene. The CDR3 DNA sequence: TGCGCCAGCAGCCCCGAAAGGGACTCTGGGGCCAACGTCCTGACTTTC. Its protein is CASSPERDSGANVLTF.

With respect to this clone: Possible read error: a much larger clone is one base away. The rearrangement joins TRBV2 to TRBJ2-1; D is unclear. The V and J ends lost 5 bases and 6 bases respectively, with 2 bases between them. CDR3 size: 10 residues. The germline gives CDR1 SNHLY, CDR2 FYNNEI. In DNA form, the CDR3 reads TGTGCCAGCAGTTTCAATGAGCAGTTCTTC. It translates to CASSFNEQFF.

V usage is TRBV5-1 and J usage is TRBJ1-2; D might be TRBD1 (5 bases). The length of the CDR3 is 14 residues. V was cut by 0 bases and J by 8 bases, with 14 bases left in between. CDR1 is SGHRS, CDR2 YFSETQ, per germline. DNA for the CDR3: TGCGCCAGCAGCTTGGCCAGAGGGGCGCGAGGCTACACCTTC. Its protein is CASSLARGARGYTF. Supplemented by reference TRBV5-1 and TRBJ1-2, the full variable domain reads KAGVTQTPRYLIKTRGQQVTLSCSPISGHRSVSWYQQTPGQGLQFLFEYFSETQRNKGNFPGRFSGRQFSNSRSEMNVSTLELGDSALYLCASSLARGARGYTFGSGTRLTVV.

This clone has a handful of counts. The rearrangement links TRBV29-1 to TRBJ2-1; D is unresolved. The CDR3 extends over 9 amino acids. The V end lost 2 bases, the J end lost 8 bases, and 1 base lay between the germline ends. Germline CDR1 SQVTM, CDR2 ANQGSEA. In nucleotides, the CDR3 is TGCAGCGTTGAATATGAGCAGTTCTTC. It is translated as CSVEYEQFF.

The chain couples TRBV30 to TRBJ2-5; the D call may be TRBD1 or TRBD2 (5 bases each). The CDR3 has 14 residues. Germline CDR1 GTSNPN, CDR2 SVGIG (reference sequence). Between the trimmed V and J ends, which lost 0 bases and 6 bases, there was a span of 14 bases. For the CDR3, the DNA is TGTGCCTGGAGTGTAAAGGGGCGAGGGAAGACCCAGTACTTC. Its protein is CAWSVKGRGKTQYF.

J is TRBJ1-5 and V is TRBV9; D might be TRBD1 (5 bases). The CDR3 spans 16 residues. Germline V gene lookup returns CDR1 SGDLS and CDR2 YYNGEE. The V end was cut by 4 bases, the J end by 3 bases, with 17 bases between. The CDR3 bases are TGTGCCAGCAGCCCTGGGGGAGTTAACCTCAATCAGCCCCAGCATTTT. It is translated as CASSPGGVNLNQPQHF.

The V and J genes are TRBV5-1 and TRBJ1-1; 10 bases match TRBD1. J gave up 5 bases and V 1 base, and 8 bases lay outside the gene matches. CDR3 length equals 16 residues. The germline V gene encodes CDR1 SGHRS and CDR2 YFSETQ. CDR3 DNA sequence: TGCGCCAGCAGCTTGTCCCCTGGACAGGGGGATACTGAAGCTTTCTTT. Translated, it gives CASSLSPGQGDTEAFF. The complete variable domain, with remaining parts taken from reference TRBV5-1 and TRBJ1-1, reads KAGVTQTPRYLIKTRGQQVTLSCSPISGHRSVSWYQQTPGQGLQFLFEYFSETQRNKGNFPGRFSGRQFSNSRSEMNVSTLELGDSALYLCASSLSPGQGDTEAFFGQGTRLTVV.

J is TRBJ1-5 and V is TRBV6-5, with D hard to call. CDR1 is MNHEY, CDR2 SVGAGI, per germline. V lost 6 bases and J lost 5, with 14 bases in between. This CDR3 has 14 residues. CDR3 DNA sequence: TGTGCCAGCAGCCGTTGGCCTGGGGATCAGCCCCAGCATTTT. It is translated as CASSRWPGDQPQHF.

This clone was counted a few times. The V gene is TRBV11-2, the J gene TRBJ2-6; 11 nucleotides line up with TRBD2. The germline V gene has CDR1 SGHAT and CDR2 FQNNGV. V was pared by 5 bases and J by 0 bases, with 6 bases of the junction left unmatched. The CDR3 has 18 residues. The chain's CDR3 is CASSPIAGGLSGANVLTF. The CDR3 coding sequence is TGTGCCAGCAGCCCGATAGCGGGGGGGCTCTCTGGGGCCAACGTCCTGACTTTC.

The rearrangement joins TRBV11-2 to TRBJ1-4; D is unclear. There are 12 residues in the CDR3. Germline values: CDR1 SGHAT, CDR2 FQNNGV. The V gene lost 3 bases and the J gene lost 5 bases, with 4 bases spanning the gap. In DNA, the CDR3 is TGTGCCAGCAGCTTCCTGAATGAAAAACTGTTTTTT. Translated: CASSFLNEKLFF.

V usage is TRBV29-1 and J usage is TRBJ2-3, with D possibly matching TRBD1 (5 bases). V was pared by 7 bases and J by 5 bases, with 13 bases between. This CDR3 contains 12 residues. Germline lookup yields CDR1 SQVTM and CDR2 ANQGSEA. The CDR3 region has the DNA TGCAGCGCCCAAGCCAGGGAAGATACGCAGTATTTT. Protein: CSAQAREDTQYF.

This clone is a singleton in its sample. The V gene is TRBV25-1, the J gene TRBJ2-5; D not certain. CDR1 is MGHDK and CDR2 is SYGVNS in the germline V gene. This CDR3 has 14 residues. V lost 2 bases, J lost 6 bases, and 13 bases lay in between. As DNA, the CDR3 is TGTGCCAGCAGTGAAGTCGGTTCCTTGAAGACCCAGTACTTC. This translates into CASSEVGSLKTQYF. Complete variable domain (other parts from reference TRBV25-1 and TRBJ2-5): EADIYQTPRYLVIGTGKKITLECSQTMGHDKMYWYQQDPGMELHLIHYSYGVNSTEKGDLSSESTVSRIRTEHFPLTLESARPSHTSQYLCASSEVGSLKTQYFGPGTRLLVL.

CDR3 in amino acids: CASSSKTGQGNSPLHF. The CDR3 bases are TGTGCCAGCAGCTCTAAAACGGGACAGGGGAACTCACCCCTCCACTTT. J is TRBJ1-6 and V is TRBV7-2, with TRBD1 matching over 10 bases. This CDR3 region has 16 residues. The germline V gene encodes CDR1 SGHTA and CDR2 FQGNSA. J was trimmed by 10 bases and V by 4 bases; bases with no gene match: 10.